This TCR beta chain was identified during a study of metastatic and nonmetastatic thyroid tumors. Study-wide background: Across peripheral blood and tumor or nodule tissue samples taken from malignant and benign thyroid patients, the repertoires were compared with one another. Regarding the study as a whole: Malignant thyroid tumors reportedly had TCR beta diversity that was significantly higher than in benign nodules, in blood and tumor.

This clone has at least ten counts. Its specificity is not known. Patients underwent thyroid surgery, and none had received any treatment before it. Authors' data handling: The distant-metastasis classifier for papillary thyroid cancer was built from CDR3 differences across clinicopathological groups. MiXCR reprocessed the PCR reads for TCRdb. These V and J calls derive from TCRdb rather than the authors' analysis. Here the sample spans 7,500 to 9,500 clones, roughly 25% being singletons. Trimming took 2 bases from V and 2 from J, leaving 9 bases between them. Germline CDR1 reads SGDLS; CDR2 reads YYNGEE. This CDR3 contains 14 residues.

The sequence was collected from a female donor with papillary thyroid cancer or a benign thyroid nodule (not recorded which). Some clones in this sample may be carry-over from other donors' samples. The sequenced sample consisted of tumor tissue. The gene calls are TRBV9 and TRBJ2-3; perhaps D is TRBD1 or TRBD2 (6 bases each). CDR3 DNA: TGTGCCAGCAGCGTCCGGGGGCTCACAGATACGCAGTATTTT. Amino acid sequence: CASSVRGLTDTQYF.